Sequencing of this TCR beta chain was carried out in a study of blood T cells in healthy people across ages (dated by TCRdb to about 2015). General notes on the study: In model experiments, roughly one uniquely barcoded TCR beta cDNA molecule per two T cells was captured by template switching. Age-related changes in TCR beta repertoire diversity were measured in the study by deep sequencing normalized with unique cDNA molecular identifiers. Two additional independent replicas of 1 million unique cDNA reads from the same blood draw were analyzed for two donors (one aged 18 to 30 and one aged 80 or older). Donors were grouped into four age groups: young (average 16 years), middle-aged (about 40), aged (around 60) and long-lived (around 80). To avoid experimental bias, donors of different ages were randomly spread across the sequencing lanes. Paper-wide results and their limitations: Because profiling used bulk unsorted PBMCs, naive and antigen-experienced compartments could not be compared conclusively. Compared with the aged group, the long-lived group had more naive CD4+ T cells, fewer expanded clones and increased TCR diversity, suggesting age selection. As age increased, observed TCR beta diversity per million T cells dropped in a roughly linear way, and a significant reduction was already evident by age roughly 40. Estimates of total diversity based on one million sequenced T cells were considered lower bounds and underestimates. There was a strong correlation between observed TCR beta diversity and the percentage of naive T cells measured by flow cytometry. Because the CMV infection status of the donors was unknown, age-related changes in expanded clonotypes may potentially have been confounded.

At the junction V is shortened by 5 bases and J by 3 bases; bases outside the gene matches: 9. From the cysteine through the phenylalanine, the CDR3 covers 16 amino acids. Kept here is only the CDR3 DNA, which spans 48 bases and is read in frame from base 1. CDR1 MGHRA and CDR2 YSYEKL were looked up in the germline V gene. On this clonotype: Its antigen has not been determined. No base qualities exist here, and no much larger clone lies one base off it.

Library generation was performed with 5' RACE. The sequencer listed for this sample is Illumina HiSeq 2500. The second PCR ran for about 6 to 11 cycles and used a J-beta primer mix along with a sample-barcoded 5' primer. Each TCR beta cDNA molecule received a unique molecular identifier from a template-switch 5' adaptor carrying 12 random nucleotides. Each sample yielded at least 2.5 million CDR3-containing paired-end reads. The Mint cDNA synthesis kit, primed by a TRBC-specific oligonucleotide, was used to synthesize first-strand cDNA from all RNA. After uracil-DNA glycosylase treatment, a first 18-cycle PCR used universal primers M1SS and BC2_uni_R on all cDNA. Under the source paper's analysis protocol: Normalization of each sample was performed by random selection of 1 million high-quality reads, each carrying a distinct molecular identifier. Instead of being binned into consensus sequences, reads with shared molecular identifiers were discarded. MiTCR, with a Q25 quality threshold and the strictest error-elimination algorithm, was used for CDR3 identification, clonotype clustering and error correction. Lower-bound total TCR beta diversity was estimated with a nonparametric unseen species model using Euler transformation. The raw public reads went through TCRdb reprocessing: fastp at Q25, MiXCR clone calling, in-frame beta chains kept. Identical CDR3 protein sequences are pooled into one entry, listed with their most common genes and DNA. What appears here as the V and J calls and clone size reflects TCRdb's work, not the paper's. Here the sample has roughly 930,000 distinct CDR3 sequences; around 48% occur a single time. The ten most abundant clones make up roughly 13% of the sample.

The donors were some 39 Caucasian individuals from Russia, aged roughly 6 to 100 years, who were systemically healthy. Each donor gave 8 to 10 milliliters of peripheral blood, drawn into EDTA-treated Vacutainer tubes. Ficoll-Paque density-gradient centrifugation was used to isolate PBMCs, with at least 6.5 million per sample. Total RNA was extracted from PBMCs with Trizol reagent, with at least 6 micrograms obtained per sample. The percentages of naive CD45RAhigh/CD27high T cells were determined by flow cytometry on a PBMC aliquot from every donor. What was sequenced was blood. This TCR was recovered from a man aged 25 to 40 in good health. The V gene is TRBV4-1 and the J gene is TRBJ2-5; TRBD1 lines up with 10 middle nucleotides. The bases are TGCGCCAGCAGCTCAAGGGGGGGACAGGGGAAAGAGACCCAGTACTTC. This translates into CASSSRGGQGKETQYF.